This record covers a single TCR beta chain. The sample comes from a study of cytomegalovirus exposure and HLA in healthy donors. Germline loops: CDR1 WNHNN, CDR2 SYGVQD (reference sequence). The CDR3 is made up of 15 amino acids. Both 60 Vbeta primers and 13 Jbeta primers went into the PCR. Some clones are missing from TCRdb's copy, which holds only in-frame ones; the method was immunoSEQ multiplex PCR. The sample features roughly 120,000 clones, with 2.2% in its top ten. The clonotype was recovered from a man aged 35 to 55 in good health and CMV-seronegative. The sample taken for sequencing was PBMCs. The genes are TRBV10-1 and TRBJ2-5, with D perhaps TRBD2 (5 bases). The DNA matches TRBJ2-7 better at its end, which makes the J call doubtful. The CDR3 here is CASINPRGFRFEQYF. CDR3 in DNA: TGCGCCAGCATAAACCCCCGGGGATTTAGGTTCGAGCAGTACTTC.